The clone carrying this T cell receptor beta chain was picked up a small number of times. This entry is derived from a study of blood T cells in healthy people across ages. A second 7 to 11 cycle PCR used barcoded and J-beta primers. TCRdb analysed the 5' RACE reads with MiXCR anew, one entry per CDR3 protein. Seen here are about 730,000 distinct CDR3 sequences, roughly 43% observed once, and the top ten hold 20% to 25%. Trimming removed 1 base from V and 4 bases from J, with 13 bases in between. The CDR3 is made up of 14 amino acids. CDR1 is DFQATT and CDR2 is SNEGSKA in the germline V gene (reference sequence).

The chain joins TRBV20-1 to TRBJ2-5; D unresolved. This TCR derives from a woman aged 55-75 years in good health. The sequencing sample was made of blood. This CDR3 is CSARATANPETQYF. The CDR3, as DNA: TGCAGTGCTAGAGCAACGGCCAACCCAGAGACCCAGTACTTC.